The source of this T cell receptor (beta chain) is a study of spatial heterogeneity in lung cancer. Study-level points and caveats: Tumor mutation counts were tracked by expanded intratumoral alpha and beta TCR counts. Counts of ubiquitous and regional expanded TCRs tracked ubiquitous and regional nonsynonymous mutations, respectively.

The time point is: sample taken at primary tumor resection. About this clonotype itself: What it binds is not known.

TCR cDNA molecules each carried a unique molecular identifier. TCRdb ran MiXCR on the 5' RACE reads and lists one entry per CDR3 protein. This repertoire shows over 1,400 distinct CDR3 sequences, around 10% found once; its top ten account for 32%. Germline lookup yields CDR1 SEHNR and CDR2 FQNEAQ (reference sequence). This CDR3 spans 16 amino acids. V shed 3 bases and J 7 bases; nucleotides not matched to a gene: 14. This chain uses TRBV7-9 with TRBJ1-2; 7 nucleotides agree with TRBD1. Sequencing used lung tumor tissue, obtained at surgery. This sequence originates from a male donor with early-stage non-small cell lung cancer. The CDR3 reads CASSFLTGQARGGYTF. CDR3 in DNA: TGTGCCAGCAGCTTCCTCACCGGACAGGCTAGAGGTGGCTACACCTTC.